What follows are 7 T cell receptor beta chains derived from one specimen sequenced in a study of chemoradiotherapy in HPV16-positive cancers (dated by TCRdb to the early 2020s). The library was prepared using the immunoSEQ multiplex PCR assay. Here the immuneACCESS table is served through TCRdb, limited to in-frame sequences with V and J called. Missing clones are a known gap in these copies; in checked studies unresolved V genes cover under half, and the rest lacks a known reason. This sample comprises 550 to 700 clones, roughly 90% of them detected only once. 7% to 10% of the sample is held by the ten biggest clonotypes. The input for sequencing was tumor tissue, taken from a patient who underwent chemoradiotherapy. The receptors originated from a human donor with HPV-associated anogenital cancer.

The rearrangement uses TRBV21-1 and TRBJ2-5; the table's TRBD1 call for D was not verified on the DNA. TRBV21-1 has pseudogene status. This CDR3 spans 19 amino acids. DNA for the CDR3: TGTGCCAGCAGCAAAGATGAGACAGGGGGATTCTTAGGGGAAGAGACCCAGTACTTC. It specifies CASSKDETGGFLGEETQYF.

The V and J genes are TRBV19 and TRBJ2-2; 9 bases map to TRBD2. CDR1 is LNHDA and CDR2 is SQIVND in the germline V gene (reference sequence). The junction had 7 bases not matched to a gene; V was cut back by 10 bases and J by 4 bases. CDR3 size: 14 residues. The CDR3 region is CATSSGTGTGELFF. The CDR3 nucleotides read TGTGCCACATCTAGCGGGACTGGCACCGGGGAGCTGTTTTTT.

The rearrangement joins TRBV27 to TRBJ1-5; 7 nucleotides agree with TRBD1. This CDR3 has 16 amino acids. CDR1 is MNHEY and CDR2 is SMNVEV in the germline V gene (reference sequence). J lost 0 bases, V lost 0 bases, and 2 bases had no gene match. CDR3 loop: CASSLSGQISNQPQHF. CDR3 bases: TGTGCCAGCAGTTTATCGGGACAGATTAGCAATCAGCCCCAGCATTTT.

This chain uses TRBV2 with TRBJ2-3; 7 nucleotides align to TRBD2. Germline CDR1 SNHLY, CDR2 FYNNEI. The CDR3 has 15 amino acids. J lost 5 bases, V lost 5 bases, and 10 bases had no gene match. The CDR3 spells CASSYAGDSRDTQYF. In nucleotides, the CDR3 is TGTGCCAGCAGTTACGCGGGAGATTCCCGAGATACGCAGTATTTT.

The chain couples TRBV6-1 to TRBJ1-2; 7 bases map to TRBD1. The CDR3 contains 14 residues. The V gene end was trimmed by 6 bases and the J gene end by 3 bases; junction bases not matched to a gene: 7. In germline, CDR1 is MNHNS, CDR2 SASEGT. DNA of the CDR3: TGTGCCAGCAGGAAACAGGGGTTCGACTATGGCTACACCTTC. Protein product: CASRKQGFDYGYTF.

The chain has TRBV5-6 and TRBJ2-1, with a tentative D call TRBD1 (5 bases). Per germline, CDR1 SGHDT and CDR2 YYEEEE. V lost 3 bases and J 8 bases, leaving 6 bases between the germline ends. CDR3 length: 11 residues. The DNA for the CDR3 is TGTGCCAGCAGCTGGGGCTATGAGCAGTTCTTC. Its translation is CASSWGYEQFF.

This clone appeared once. This chain links TRBV5-1 with TRBJ2-7; 7 nucleotides match TRBD1. The germline V gene encodes CDR1 SGHRS and CDR2 YFSETQ. With 2 bases clipped from V and 2 bases from J, the junction kept 4 bases outside the gene matches. The CDR3 covers 14 residues. The CDR3 loop is CASSFGTDTYEQYF. DNA of the CDR3: TGCGCCAGCAGCTTCGGGACAGATACCTACGAGCAGTACTTC.